The present T cell receptor (beta chain) was sequenced within a study of T cells in Graves' hyperthyroidism and ophthalmopathy. Diagnostic decisions used clinical symptoms, serum thyroxine and TRAb, thyroid ultrasound and orbital computed tomography. Study-level points and caveats: In simple terms, a model built on 13 V-J features told ophthalmopathy apart from stable hyperthyroidism.

Germline lookup yields CDR1 ENHRY and CDR2 SYGVKD. CDR3 length: 12 residues. V was pared by 5 bases and J by 5 bases, with 1 base of the junction left unmatched. This clonotype was seen only a few times. The antigen remains unidentified. RNA transcripts yielded amplified TCR beta CDR3 regions. HTBI primers were employed in a first-round RT-PCR of the TCR CDR3. TCRdb fed the multiplex PCR reads into MiXCR, producing one record per CDR3 protein. The sample yields fewer than 450,000 distinct CDR3 sequences, 15% to 20% seen once. What was sequenced was blood. The sequence was obtained from a man between 18 and 29 years old with Graves' ophthalmopathy. The genes are TRBV10-3 and TRBJ2-5; TRBD2 matches 8 bases. The DNA for the CDR3 is TGTGCCATCAGTCGGGGGGGGGAGACCCAGTACTTC. The encoded protein is CAISRGGETQYF.